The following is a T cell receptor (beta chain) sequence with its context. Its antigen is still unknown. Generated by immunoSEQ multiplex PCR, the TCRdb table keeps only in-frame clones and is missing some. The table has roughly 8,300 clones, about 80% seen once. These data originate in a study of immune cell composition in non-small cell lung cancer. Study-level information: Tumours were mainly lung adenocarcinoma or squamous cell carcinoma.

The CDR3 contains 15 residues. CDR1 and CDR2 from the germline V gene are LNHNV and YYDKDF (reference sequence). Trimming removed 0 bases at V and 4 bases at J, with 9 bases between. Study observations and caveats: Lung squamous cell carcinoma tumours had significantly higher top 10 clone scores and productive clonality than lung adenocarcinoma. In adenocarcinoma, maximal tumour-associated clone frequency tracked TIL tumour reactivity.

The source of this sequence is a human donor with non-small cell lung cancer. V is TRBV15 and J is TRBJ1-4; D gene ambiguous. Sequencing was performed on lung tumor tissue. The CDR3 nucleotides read TGTGCCACCAGCAGAGAGGGAACAGTTAATGAAAAACTGTTTTTT. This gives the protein CATSREGTVNEKLFF.